The clone carrying this T cell receptor beta chain has a handful of counts. The CDR3 is 15 amino acids. CDR1 MNHNS and CDR2 SASEGT come from the germline V gene. The V gene lost 3 bases and the J gene lost 0 bases, with 12 bases spanning the gap. These data belong to a study of shared clonotypes between healthy human individuals. Clones were sequenced by immunoSEQ multiplex PCR, and TCRdb holds only the in-frame ones, with some missing. In the table there are roughly 300,000 clones, around nine tenths of which are singletons. The clonotype was recovered from a young man in good health. The sample was memory CD8+ T cells sorted from blood. As to subset: CD45RO+ cells pooled with CCR7-negative TemRA cells. This chain connects TRBV6-1 to TRBJ2-7; D may be TRBD1 (5 bases). The CDR3 loop is CASSDLGASSYEQYF. CDR3 bases: TGTGCCAGCAGTGATTTAGGGGCAAGCTCCTACGAGCAGTACTTC.